The subject of this entry is one T cell receptor (beta chain). The antigen is undetermined. The entry originates in a study of a mutant IDH1 vaccine in newly diagnosed glioma. Study details: Commencement of vaccination occurred 4-6 weeks following radiotherapy alone, or concurrently with temozolomide cycles. Patients under treatment included approximately 60% males and about 38% females and had a mean age of roughly 43 years. Study-wide results and caveats: There seemed to be no relation between pseudoprogression and changes in top peripheral T cell clonotypes.

TCRdb's table, derived via immunoSEQ multiplex PCR, lists solely in-frame clones and lacks some. This sample has around 40,000 clones, with about 80% found just once. The time point is: week 47, end of study. In every dose of vaccine, 300 ug of mutant IDH1 20-mer peptide was given alongside topical imiquimod. The astrocytomas were IDH1-mutant, ATRX-negative, and WHO grade 3 or 4. This sample comprised PBMCs, obtained from a glioma patient whose treatment included an IDH1 peptide vaccine. The TCR originated in a man aged 18 to 29 with glioma. Some clones in this sample may be carry-over from other donors' samples.

CDR3 region: CASSQAEGVSTEAFF. DNA for the CDR3: TGTGCCAGCAGCCAAGCCGAGGGGGTGAGCACTGAAGCTTTCTTT. The rearrangement uses TRBV4-2 and TRBJ1-1; D is possibly TRBD1 (6 bases). V was shortened by 1 base and J by 4 bases, with 13 bases between the two germline ends. Germline V gives CDR1 LGHNA, CDR2 YNFKEQ. The CDR3 spans 15 residues.